This T cell receptor beta chain was observed in a study of blood T cell repertoires in COVID-19. Whole-study context: Some COVID-19 samples were acute and others convalescent; all came from the United States, Italy and Spain. T cells, B-cell-depleted T cells, or PBMCs supplied cDNA or gDNA.

The study recruited people aged roughly 18 to 95 years across around 23 US areas. Profiled with immunoSEQ multiplex PCR; TCRdb holds only in-frame clones, not every one. The sample contains under 300,000 clones, around nine tenths of which appear only once. The sequenced sample was PBMCs or T cells enriched from blood (not recorded which). The receptor was derived from a woman between 18 and 30 years old who had recovered from COVID-19.

This CDR3 is CASSWTSGISYNEQFF. CDR3 nucleotide sequence: TGCGCCAGCAGCTGGACTAGCGGGATCTCCTACAATGAGCAGTTCTTC. The V gene is TRBV5-1, the J gene TRBJ2-1; 12 bases are shared with TRBD2. The CDR3 length is 16 residues. Germline V CDR1 and CDR2: SGHRS, YFSETQ. Trimming took 3 bases from V and 0 from J; bases not matched to a gene: 1.